The rows below give T cell receptor beta chains drawn from one sample of a study of shared clonotypes between healthy human individuals. The repertoire was sequenced with immunoSEQ multiplex PCR; TCRdb's copy has only in-frame clones and lacks some. The repertoire holds 490,000 or so clones, with 70% to 80% as singletons. Material for sequencing was PBMCs. These receptor sequences come from a woman in her forties in good health. Some clones in this sample may be carry-over from other donors' samples. Both conserved end residues are part of each CDR3. The D gene is left open where the match is weak. Clone size, where shown, is once, few, many, or a class for clones that have expanded.

. TRBD1 TRBJ1-2 TRBV7-9 CASSLGTGGGYTF TGTGCCAGCAGCTTAGGGACAGGAGGAGGCTACACCTTC
. TRBD2 TRBJ2-7 TRBV7-2 CASSRRAGGYEQYF TGTGCCAGCAGCCGACGGGCGGGGGGTTACGAGCAGTACTTC
once TRBD1 TRBJ1-1 TRBV6-5 CASRADRDTEAFF TGTGCCAGCAGAGCTGACAGGGACACTGAAGCTTTCTTT
few TRBD1 TRBJ1-1 TRBV11-3 CASSLGQGWTNTEAFF TGTGCCAGCAGCTTGGGACAGGGGTGGACGAACACTGAAGCTTTCTTT
. . TRBJ2-6 TRBV28 CASSLSPGANVLTF TGTGCCAGCAGTTTATCGCCTGGGGCCAACGTCCTGACTTTC
. TRBD1 TRBJ2-5 TRBV6-5 CASSPGTGPKTQYF TGTGCCAGCAGTCCCGGGACAGGGCCAAAGACCCAGTACTTC
. . TRBJ2-2 TRBV2 CASTLAAGELFF TGTGCCAGCACTTTAGCCGCCGGGGAGCTGTTTTTT
once TRBD2 TRBJ2-1 TRBV29-1 CSAQRDPTYNEQFF TGCAGCGCACAGCGGGATCCTACCTACAATGAGCAGTTCTTC
few . TRBJ2-1 TRBV19 CASSAPGLRLGNEQFF TGTGCCAGTAGTGCCCCGGGACTCCGCCTTGGTAATGAGCAGTTCTTC
. . TRBJ1-2 TRBV5-6 CASSLPSSYGYTF TGTGCCAGCAGCTTGCCATCTTCTTATGGCTACACCTTC
. . TRBJ2-3 TRBV28 CASSSPADTQYF TGTGCCAGCAGTTCTCCCGCAGATACGCAGTATTTT
. . TRBJ2-3 TRBV6-1 CASSEGVVRGGTDTQYF TGTGCCAGCAGTGAAGGGGTTGTACGGGGCGGCACAGATACGCAGTATTTT
. . TRBJ2-5 TRBV29-1 CSVDLQRGETQYF TGCAGCGTTGATTTGCAGCGCGGGGAGACCCAGTACTTC
. TRBD1 TRBJ2-7 TRBV5-6 CASSSGSGTEGSYEQYF TGTGCCAGCAGCTCGGGGTCCGGGACAGAGGGATCCTACGAGCAGTACTTC
. . TRBJ1-5 TRBV6-1 CASSEAFLGGNQPQHF TGTGCCAGCAGTGAAGCGTTCTTAGGGGGAAATCAGCCCCAGCATTTT
. . TRBJ1-4 TRBV18 CASSPSGSNEKLFF TGTGCCAGCTCACCATCAGGGTCGAATGAAAAACTGTTTTTT
. TRBD2 TRBJ2-3 TRBV4-1 CASSHPGGVPDTQYF TGCGCCAGCAGCCATCCCGGGGGGGTCCCAGATACGCAGTATTTT
. TRBD2 TRBJ2-7 TRBV27 CASSLGLAASYEQYF TGTGCCAGCAGTTTGGGGCTAGCGGCCTCCTACGAGCAGTACTTC
few TRBD1 TRBJ1-5 TRBV30 CAWSVHWDRGINQPQHF TGTGCCTGGAGTGTACATTGGGACAGGGGAATCAATCAGCCCCAGCATTTT
few TRBD1 TRBJ1-2 TRBV9 CASSTRQGNYGYTF TGTGCCAGCAGCACTCGACAGGGAAACTATGGCTACACCTTC
. TRBD2 TRBJ2-7 TRBV7-3 CASSLASGGSYEQYF TGTGCCAGCAGCTTAGCTAGCGGGGGTTCCTACGAGCAGTACTTC
. . TRBJ1-4 TRBV5-4 CASSLGIGSNEKLFF TGTGCCAGCAGCTTGGGTATCGGGTCTAATGAAAAACTGTTTTTT
. . TRBJ2-5 TRBV28 CASSLAVNQETQYF TGTGCCAGCAGTTTAGCCGTAAACCAAGAGACCCAGTACTTC
. . TRBJ1-5 TRBV28 CASSLPGEGAGSNQPQHF TGTGCCAGCAGTTTGCCGGGAGAGGGCGCAGGTAGCAATCAGCCCCAGCATTTT
. TRBD1 TRBJ2-7 TRBV18 CASSPVTGAYEQYF TGTGCCAGCTCACCAGTGACAGGGGCCTACGAGCAGTACTTC
. TRBD2 TRBJ2-7 TRBV7-2 CASSISGGDSYEQYF TGTGCCAGCAGCATTAGCGGGGGGGACTCCTACGAGCAGTACTTC
few . TRBJ1-5 TRBV16 CASSPDGDSNQPQHF TGTGCCAGCAGCCCGGACGGAGATAGCAATCAGCCCCAGCATTTT
. . TRBJ2-3 TRBV11-2 CASSPGTTDTQYF TGTGCCAGCAGCCCAGGAACCACAGATACGCAGTATTTT